This T cell receptor (beta chain) is drawn from a study of T cells in pancreatic ductal adenocarcinoma. Per germline, CDR1 SNHLY and CDR2 FYNNEI. CDR3 size: 13 residues. Trimming stripped 7 bases from V and 1 base from J, with 10 bases between. On this clone: The antigen remains unidentified.

TCRdb's table, derived via immunoSEQ multiplex PCR, lists solely in-frame clones and lacks some. The sample lists 25,000 to 35,000 clones, around nine tenths occurring once. General study findings and limits: Compared with tumor, blood showed more total productive templates and 6.5 to 10-fold more clonotypes. Results skew toward the minority of patients with early-stage disease.

Selected pancreatic ductal adenocarcinoma patients had undergone surgery without neoadjuvant therapy. The receptor's source is a human donor with pancreatic ductal adenocarcinoma. The specimen was PBMCs. This chain links TRBV2 with TRBJ1-1; perhaps TRBD1 as D (5 bases). In nucleotides, the CDR3 is TGTGCCAGCACTCAAGGGGAGAACACTGAAGCTTTCTTT. Protein: CASTQGENTEAFF.